These 14 T cell receptor beta chains were all obtained from the same sample, sequenced in a study of T cell repertoires in cytomegalovirus infection. TCRdb re-derived calls from the reads in MiXCR, one entry per CDR3 protein. The sample shows 510,000 or so distinct CDR3 sequences, more than 25% of them seen only once. Sample: PBMCs. The receptors come from a human donor in good health (CMV status not recorded). Some clones in this sample may be carry-over from other donors' samples.

Many counts were recorded for this clonotype. The CDR3 loop is CASSPWPGPNTGELFF. The CDR3 DNA sequence: TGTGCCAGCAGCCCTTGGCCGGGTCCTAACACCGGGGAGCTGTTTTTT. The chain couples TRBV7-8 to TRBJ2-2, with unresolved D. The CDR3 is 16 residues long. Trimming took off 5 bases at V and 2 bases at J, with 15 bases between the two ends. The germline gives CDR1 SGHVS, CDR2 FQNEAQ.

This sequence joins TRBV5-6 and TRBJ1-2, with 8 bases aligning to TRBD1. CDR1 SGHDT and CDR2 YYEEEE come from the germline V gene. The V and J ends lost 0 bases and 5 bases, in that order; junction bases with no gene match: 9. This CDR3 comprises 16 residues. The CDR3 loop is CASSLGWTGRGYGYTF. In DNA form, the CDR3 reads TGTGCCAGCAGCTTGGGATGGACAGGGAGGGGTTATGGCTACACCTTC.

The gene calls are TRBV6-2 or TRBV6-3 and TRBJ2-1; 8 bases match TRBD2. Losses at the gene ends were 5 bases for V and 9 bases for J; bases not matched to a gene: 6. The CDR3 is 13 residues long. Germline CDR1 is MNHEY and CDR2 is SVGEGT. The CDR3 nucleotides read TGTGCCAGCAGTCCCCCGGGGGGGCTTGAGCAGTTCTTC. Residues: CASSPPGGLEQFF.

CDR3 DNA: TGTGCCAGCAGGCCCGGGACAGGGGGCTACGAGCAGTACGTC. Its translation: CASRPGTGGYEQYV. This chain uses TRBV6-6 with TRBJ2-7; 11 nucleotides align to TRBD1. After removal of 6 bases from V and 3 bases from J, the junction contained 4 bases not matched to a gene. Looked up from germline, CDR1 is MNHNY and CDR2 is SVGAGI (reference sequence). There are 14 residues in the CDR3.

This clonotype came up many times. The chain combines TRBV12-3 or TRBV12-4 with TRBJ1-2; possibly TRBD1 for D (5 bases). The CDR3 consists of 12 residues. With 6 bases removed from V and 14 bases from J, the gap between germline ends came to 19 bases. The CDR3 region is CASSRLGGAVTF. The CDR3 DNA is TGTGCCAGCAGCCGCCTGGGCGGGGCGGTTACCTTC.

This clonotype was recorded a few times. The gene calls are TRBV30 and TRBJ1-1, with no clear D. CDR3 length equals 11 residues. Trimming cost V 0 bases and J 8 bases, with 7 bases left between them. The germline V gene has CDR1 GTSNPN and CDR2 SVGIG (reference sequence). CDR3 residues: CAWSVRGEAFF. DNA of the CDR3: TGTGCCTGGAGTGTACGGGGAGAAGCTTTCTTT.

A few counts support this clonotype. The chain links TRBV6-2 or TRBV6-3 to TRBJ2-5, with D perhaps matching TRBD2 (6 bases). The CDR3 is 16 residues long. Trimming took 3 bases from V and 0 from J, leaving 14 bases between them. CDR1 and CDR2 (germline): MNHEY, SVGEGT. The CDR3 sequence: CASSYLMTRDQETQYF. CDR3 bases: TGTGCCAGCAGTTATCTCATGACTAGGGACCAAGAGACCCAGTACTTC.

The chain carries TRBV23-1 and TRBJ2-7; 14 nucleotides match TRBD2. TRBV23-1 is annotated as an ORF whose role is uncertain. Trimming at V came to 1 base and at J to 2 bases, leaving 16 bases not matched to a gene. This CDR3 is 21 amino acids long. The chain's CDR3 is CASSQFRGLAGVTPPTYEQYV. The CDR3, as DNA: TGCGCCAGCAGTCAATTTAGGGGACTAGCGGGAGTTACCCCTCCGACCTACGAGCAGTACGTC.

The table lists this clonotype with many counts. The chain uses TRBV7-9 and TRBJ2-6, with 9 bases fitting TRBD1. Germline CDR1 and CDR2: SEHNR and FQNEAQ (reference sequence). The CDR3 has 16 residues. J was trimmed by 3 bases and V by 4 bases; bases with no gene match: 4. The CDR3 sequence: CASSYGTGSGANVLTF. The CDR3 nucleotides read TGTGCCAGCAGCTACGGGACAGGGAGTGGGGCCAACGTCCTGACTTTC.

As regards this clonotype: A read error is likely, as this CDR3 ends without the conserved phenylalanine or tryptophan. The genes are TRBV4-1 and TRBJ1-4; 12 bases fit TRBD1. J lost 7 bases, V lost 1 base, and 4 bases had no gene match. Germline lookup yields CDR1 MGHRA and CDR2 YSYEKL. This CDR3 has 16 amino acids. The CDR3 bases are TGCGCCAGCAGCCAAGGGGACAGGGGGCCGAGTGAAAAACTGTTTTCT. This sequence encodes CASSQGDRGPSEKLFS.

The chain is built from TRBV7-2 and TRBJ2-5; TRBD1 matches 7 bases. CDR1 and CDR2 from the germline V gene are SGHTA and FQGNSA. Trimming cost V 5 bases and J 2 bases; bases outside gene matches: 8. This CDR3 contains 15 residues. CDR3 in amino acids: CASSPPTGSQETQYF. CDR3 DNA: TGTGCCAGCAGCCCCCCGACAGGGTCTCAAGAGACCCAGTACTTC.

This clonotype was detected many times. The chain uses TRBV7-8 and TRBJ2-3; 9 bases match TRBD1. The length of the CDR3 is 16 residues. CDR1 is SGHVS and CDR2 is FQNEAQ in the germline V gene. V shed 4 bases and J 7 bases; nucleotides not matched to a gene: 12. The CDR3 DNA is TGTGCCAGCAGCTCGGGGACAGGGCTGTCCATCCATACGCAGTATTTT. It specifies CASSSGTGLSIHTQYF. The variable domain in full, with the rest retrieved from reference TRBV7-8 and TRBJ2-3, is GAGVSQSPRYKVAKRGQDVALRCDPISGHVSLFWYQQALGQGPEFLTYFQNEAQLDKSGLPSDRFFAERPEGSVSTLKIQRTQQEDSAVYLCASSSGTGLSIHTQYFGPGTRLTVL.

This clonotype was recorded a few times. The chain uses TRBV19 and TRBJ1-5; TRBD1 matches 12 bases. The ends lost 6 bases at V and 2 bases at J; junction bases unmatched: 14. CDR1 and CDR2 from the germline V gene are LNHDA and SQIVND (reference sequence). This CDR3 is built from 19 residues. CDR3 coding DNA: TGTGCCAGTAGCCATGAATCCGGGACAGGGGGCGCGGGCAATCAGCCCCAGCATTTT. Translating gives CASSHESGTGGAGNQPQHF. The full variable domain, completed using reference TRBV19 and TRBJ1-5, is DGGITQSPKYLFRKEGQNVTLSCEQNLNHDAMYWYRQDPGQGLRLIYYSQIVNDFQKGDIAEGYSVSREKKESFPLTVTSAQKNPTAFYLCASSHESGTGGAGNQPQHFGDGTRLSIL.

V is TRBV5-1 and J is TRBJ2-2; the D is unclear. V shed 0 bases and J shed 6 bases, with 12 bases lying between them. The CDR3 length is 15 residues. Looked up from germline, CDR1 is SGHRS and CDR2 is YFSETQ. In DNA, the CDR3 is TGCGCCAGCAGCTTGGTAGGATCTGTCTCCGGGGAGCTGTTTTTT. Translating gives CASSLVGSVSGELFF.